The 5 T cell receptor beta chains below come from one sample, sequenced in a study of cytomegalovirus exposure and HLA in healthy donors. Primers: 60 Vbeta forward and 13 Jbeta reverse. The protocol was immunoSEQ multiplex PCR, while the TCRdb copy is restricted to in-frame clones and leaves out a portion. The table lists roughly 200,000 clones, around three quarters of them singletons, with roughly 4.5% in the top ten. The sequenced sample was PBMCs. These receptors all come from a woman in her 30s in good health and CMV-seropositive.

This chain connects TRBV27 to TRBJ2-3, with no clear D. The germline V and J ends were trimmed by 0 bases and 2 bases, with 6 bases remaining between them. The CDR3 spans 14 residues. CDR1 is MNHEY, CDR2 SMNVEV, per germline (reference sequence). The CDR3: CASSLSALTDTQYF. Written as DNA, the CDR3 is TGTGCCAGCAGTTTATCAGCCCTCACAGATACGCAGTATTTT.

This sequence joins TRBV5-1 and TRBJ1-2; D unclear. The CDR3 extends over 13 amino acids. Trimming cost V 0 bases and J 2 bases, with 5 bases left between them. CDR1 is SGHRS, CDR2 YFSETQ, per germline. CDR3 amino acids: CASSLAQNYGYTF. CDR3 coding DNA: TGCGCCAGCAGCTTGGCACAAAACTATGGCTACACCTTC.

This clone was counted a few times. The CDR3 DNA reads as TGTGCCAGCAGCGTAGGGACTAGCGGCTACGAGCAGTACTTC. It codes for CASSVGTSGYEQYF. The chain has TRBV9 and TRBJ2-7, with TRBD2 matching over 10 bases. V dropped 0 bases and J dropped 3; count of bases not matched to a gene: 0. Looked up from germline, CDR1 is SGDLS and CDR2 is YYNGEE. The CDR3 sequence is 14 residues long.

This rearrangement joins TRBV6-5 to TRBJ1-2; 7 nucleotides line up with TRBD1. CDR3 size: 16 residues. The J segment lost 7 bases and the V segment lost 4 bases, leaving 15 bases of the junction unmatched. Germline V gene lookup returns CDR1 MNHEY and CDR2 SVGAGI. Here the CDR3 reads CASSSPREGGAPGYTF. CDR3 DNA: TGTGCCAGCAGTTCCCCGAGGGAAGGGGGCGCACCTGGCTACACCTTC.

This clone was seen a single time. The rearrangement uses TRBV5-1 and TRBJ1-4; maybe TRBD1 (6 bases). This CDR3 comprises 15 residues. Germline values: CDR1 SGHRS, CDR2 YFSETQ. Trimming took off 4 bases at V and 7 bases at J, with 17 bases between the two ends. The CDR3 DNA sequence: TGCGCCAGCAGCCCTGACGGGGGGCTAGGTGAAAAACTGTTTTTT. This translates into CASSPDGGLGEKLFF.